This T cell receptor (beta chain) is drawn from a study of long-term antiretroviral therapy in people with HIV. Survey level was the resolution at which the v3.0 immunoSEQ assay ran. Sequencing targeted about 40,000-50,000 T-cell genomes per sample. TCRdb's copy holds only in-frame clones and misses some; the assay was immunoSEQ multiplex PCR. Among more than 20,000 clones listed, 70% to 90% were seen once. Deletions cut 3 bases from V and 6 bases from J, with 12 bases between. The CDR3 has 13 residues. CDR1 is SGHDT and CDR2 is YYEEEE in the germline V gene. Study outcomes and limitations: From about 2003 to 2017, blood was obtained, possibly while participants received older ART regimens. Among HIV repertoires, CDR3 length ranges were narrower than those of controls. ART adherence was not documented, and neither viral resistance nor therapy changes had any data.

With regard to this clone: Its antigen is unidentified.

This chain uses TRBV5-6 with TRBJ1-1; perhaps TRBD1 as D (6 bases). The specimen comprised unsorted PBMCs, sampled 1.9 years after starting antiretroviral therapy. This TCR came from a woman younger than 45 with HIV. Here the CDR3 DNA reads TGTGCCAGCAGCTCACAGGGTCTACCTGAAGCTTTCTTT. Encoded protein: CASSSQGLPEAFF.